A selection of T cell receptor beta chains follows, all from one sample in a study of blood T cell repertoires in COVID-19. TCRdb's table, derived via immunoSEQ multiplex PCR, lists solely in-frame clones and lacks some. The table shows approximately 210,000 clones, with approximately 84% occurring only once. The specimen sequenced was peripheral blood. The receptors were gathered from a woman aged 70-85 years with active or convalescent COVID-19. CDR3s include the opening cysteine and the closing phenylalanine or tryptophan. The order of the fields is CDR3 length, D gene, clone size, J gene, V gene, CDR3 DNA, CDR3 protein. D genes are given only for firm matches. Clone size, where shown, is once, few, many, or a class for clones that have expanded.

16,TRBD2,NA,TRBJ2-3,TRBV5-1,TGCGCCAGCAGCTTATCTAGCGGGAGAACGACAGATACGCAGTATTTT,CASSLSSGRTTDTQYF
15,NA,NA,TRBJ2-2,TRBV5-1,TGCGCCAGCAGCCTCCTCAGGCCCGCAACCGGGGAGCTGTTTTTT,CASSLLRPATGELFF
11,NA,NA,TRBJ1-1,TRBV12-3/TRBV12-4,TGTGCCAGCAGTTTTGAGACTGAAGCTTTCTTT,CASSFETEAFF
15,TRBD2,NA,TRBJ2-3,TRBV7-9,TGTGCCAGCAGCCAAAGATCTAGCGGAACAGATACGCAGTATTTT,CASSQRSSGTDTQYF
14,NA,few,TRBJ2-7,TRBV5-8,TGTGCCAGCAGCTTAAGACAGGTTGCCTACGAGCAGTACTTC,CASSLRQVAYEQYF
15,TRBD2,NA,TRBJ2-2,TRBV5-1,TGCGCCAGCAGCTGGAGCGGGACTAGGACCGGGGAGCTGTTTTTT,CASSWSGTRTGELFF
15,NA,NA,TRBJ2-3,TRBV21-1,TGTGCCAGCAGCAAAGTGACTCCCCGGGCAGATACGCAGTATTTT,CASSKVTPRADTQYF
14,TRBD1,NA,TRBJ1-2,TRBV6-2/TRBV6-3,TGTGCCAGCAGTTCCGCGGGACAGGCTTTTGGCTACACCTTC,CASSSAGQAFGYTF
13,NA,NA,TRBJ1-1,TRBV6-5,TGTGCCAGCAGAGACAATTCGTTCACTGAAGCTTTCTTT,CASRDNSFTEAFF
20,TRBD2,NA,TRBJ2-2,TRBV19,TGTGCCAGTAAGGGATTGGGGAGAGGGCCCACTAGCGGGACAAGCGGGGAGCTGTTTTTT,CASKGLGRGPTSGTSGELFF
15,NA,few,TRBJ1-6,TRBV28,TGTGCCAGCAGTTCGGGGGACGGTTATAATTCACCCCTCCACTTT,CASSSGDGYNSPLHF
13,TRBD1,few,TRBJ1-5,TRBV28,TGTGCCAGCAGTACTCCCGACAGGGCGCCCCAGCATTTT,CASSTPDRAPQHF
18,TRBD2,NA,TRBJ2-1,TRBV27,TGTGCCAGCAGTTTCCAGGTTGTAGCGGGAGGGCCTCTCAATGAGCAGTTCTTC,CASSFQVVAGGPLNEQFF
14,NA,NA,TRBJ1-1,TRBV9,TGTGCCAGCAGCGTAGAACAGGCGAACACTGAAGCTTTCTTT,CASSVEQANTEAFF
14,TRBD1,NA,TRBJ2-1,TRBV6-4,TGTGCCAGCAGTCCGGGACAGCAGTACAATGAGCAGTTCTTC,CASSPGQQYNEQFF
14,NA,NA,TRBJ2-7,TRBV5-1,TGCGCCAGCAGCTTGGGGACACCAACCTACGAGCAGTACTTC,CASSLGTPTYEQYF
15,NA,NA,TRBJ2-1,TRBV28,TGTGCCAGCACCGAAGGGGAAGCGAACTACAATGAGCAGTTCTTC,CASTEGEANYNEQFF
13,TRBD1,NA,TRBJ1-1,TRBV2,TGTGCCAGCAGCTACAGGGGGGACGTTGAAGCTTTCTTT,CASSYRGDVEAFF
17,NA,NA,TRBJ2-5,TRBV3-1/TRBV3-2,TGTGCCAGCAGCCGCGTCGGGAAAACCTTGATCCAAGAGACCCAGTACTTC,CASSRVGKTLIQETQYF
19,TRBD1,once,TRBJ1-5,TRBV10-3,TGTGCCATCAGTGAGGGGACAGGGGGGGTCCTGCCGGGGTGGCAGCCCCAGCATTTT,CAISEGTGGVLPGWQPQHF
14,TRBD2,NA,TRBJ2-1,TRBV19,TGTGCCAGTAGTGCGGGAGACACCTACAATGAGCAGTTCTTC,CASSAGDTYNEQFF
17,NA,NA,TRBJ2-7,TRBV5-5,TGTGCCAGCAGCTTGAGGGTAGCGCCGGGGATGATGGGGGAGCAGTACTTC,CASSLRVAPGMMGEQYF
15,NA,NA,TRBJ2-1,TRBV7-6,TGTGCCAGCAGCCCTCTATTGGGGGGTTACAATGAGCAGTTCTTC,CASSPLLGGYNEQFF
15,TRBD2,NA,TRBJ2-3,TRBV19,TGTGCCAGTAGTACGGGACTAGCTTCGACAGATACGCAGTATTTT,CASSTGLASTDTQYF
15,TRBD2,few,TRBJ2-1,TRBV11-2,TGTGCCAGCAGCCCCCAGAGCGGGAGCGGCAATGAGCAGTTCTTC,CASSPQSGSGNEQFF
14,NA,NA,TRBJ1-4,TRBV4-1,TGCGCCAGCAGCCCGAGACCAGGCTCTGAAAAACTGTTTTTT,CASSPRPGSEKLFF
15,TRBD2,NA,TRBJ2-1,TRBV4-2,TGTGCCAGCAGCCAGGGACTAGCAGACTACAATGAGCAGTTCTTC,CASSQGLADYNEQFF
16,NA,NA,TRBJ2-5,TRBV2,TGTGCCAGCAGCGACGCTGACAGCTTCATTCAAGAGACCCAGTACTTC,CASSDADSFIQETQYF
14,TRBD1,few,TRBJ2-5,TRBV28,TGTGCCAGCAGTCAGAGGACAGGGATAGAGACCCAGTACTTC,CASSQRTGIETQYF
16,NA,NA,TRBJ1-5,TRBV5-5,TGTGCCAGCAGCTTGATAGGAGGGGACGGCAATCAGCCCCAGCATTTT,CASSLIGGDGNQPQHF
12,NA,NA,TRBJ1-1,TRBV5-1,TGCGCCAGCAGCTTGGAGGGGACAGAAGCTTTCTTT,CASSLEGTEAFF
16,TRBD2,NA,TRBJ2-7,TRBV7-3,TGTGCCAGCAGCTTAGGTCCTAGCGGGAAGAGCTACGAGCAGTACTTC,CASSLGPSGKSYEQYF
15,NA,NA,TRBJ1-1,TRBV3-1/TRBV3-2,TGTGCCAGCAGCCCTCCCGACAGGCGGAACACTGAAGCTTTCTTT,CASSPPDRRNTEAFF
15,TRBD1,NA,TRBJ1-5,TRBV6-5,TGTGCCAGCAGTACGGACAGGGGTAGCAATCAGCCCCAGCATTTT,CASSTDRGSNQPQHF
16,NA,NA,TRBJ2-7,TRBV19,TGTGCCAGTAGTATGAGAGTCGGGAGAGTGTCCAACGAGCAGTACTTC,CASSMRVGRVSNEQYF
14,TRBD1,NA,TRBJ1-1,TRBV6-5,TGTGCCAGCAGGGCCGGGACAGGGAACACTGAAGCTTTCTTT,CASRAGTGNTEAFF
12,NA,NA,TRBJ2-3,TRBV29-1,TGCAGCGTTGAGGCTAGCACAGATACGCAGTATTTT,CSVEASTDTQYF
16,NA,NA,TRBJ2-6,TRBV18,TGTGCCAGCTCACTATCGACAGGTCCTGGGGCCAACGTCCTGACTTTC,CASSLSTGPGANVLTF
13,TRBD1,NA,TRBJ1-2,TRBV27,TGTGCCAGCAGTCCGACAGGGGCGAATGGCTACACCTTC,CASSPTGANGYTF
12,TRBD1,once,TRBJ1-2,TRBV6-5,TGTGCCAGCAGCCCCCGGGACAGGGTTCTTTCTTTC,CASSPRDRVLSF
12,NA,NA,TRBJ2-5,TRBV11-2,TGTGCCAGCAGCTTAATTTCGGAGACCCAGTACTTC,CASSLISETQYF
15,NA,NA,TRBJ2-2,TRBV7-3,TGTGCCAGCAGCTCCCACGCGGGGAACACCGGGGAGCTGTTTTTT,CASSSHAGNTGELFF
15,TRBD2,NA,TRBJ2-5,TRBV19,TGTGCCAGTAGGTTACGGGGGGGCTATCAAGAGACCCAGTACTTC,CASRLRGGYQETQYF
19,TRBD2,NA,TRBJ2-1,TRBV5-1,TGCGCCAGCAGCACCTCCGGGACTAGCGGGAGGGCCGCCTACAATGAGCAGTTCTTC,CASSTSGTSGRAAYNEQFF
15,NA,NA,TRBJ1-3,TRBV2,TGTGCCAGCACCTTCACGCCGGGAGCTGGAAACACCATATATTTT,CASTFTPGAGNTIYF
16,TRBD1,NA,TRBJ2-7,TRBV6-5,TGTGCCAGCAGTTACTGGGACAGAGGAACGAGAAGCGAGCAGTACTTC,CASSYWDRGTRSEQYF
17,TRBD2,NA,TRBJ2-1,TRBV4-1,TGCGCCAGCAGCCAAGATCACCCCAGCGGGAGGGCCAATGAGCAGTTCTTC,CASSQDHPSGRANEQFF
16,TRBD2,NA,TRBJ2-1,TRBV5-1,TGCGCCAGCAGCTTGGCGCCTGATACTAGCGGGTATGAGCAGTTCTTC,CASSLAPDTSGYEQFF